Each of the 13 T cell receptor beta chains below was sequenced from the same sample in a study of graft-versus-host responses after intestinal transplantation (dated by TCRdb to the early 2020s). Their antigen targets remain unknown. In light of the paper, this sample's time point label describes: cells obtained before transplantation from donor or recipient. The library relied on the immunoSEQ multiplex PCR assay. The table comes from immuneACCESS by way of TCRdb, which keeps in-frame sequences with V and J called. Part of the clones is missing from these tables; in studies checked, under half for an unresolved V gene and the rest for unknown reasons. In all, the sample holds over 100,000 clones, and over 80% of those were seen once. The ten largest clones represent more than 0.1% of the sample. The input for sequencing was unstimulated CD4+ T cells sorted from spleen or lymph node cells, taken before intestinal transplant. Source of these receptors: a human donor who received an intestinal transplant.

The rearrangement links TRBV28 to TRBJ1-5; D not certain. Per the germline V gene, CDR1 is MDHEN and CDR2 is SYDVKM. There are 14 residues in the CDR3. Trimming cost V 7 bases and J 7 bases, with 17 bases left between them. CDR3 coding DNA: TGTGCCAGCACCCCTGTAGAGCTCCTCCAGCCCCAGCATTTT. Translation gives CASTPVELLQPQHF.

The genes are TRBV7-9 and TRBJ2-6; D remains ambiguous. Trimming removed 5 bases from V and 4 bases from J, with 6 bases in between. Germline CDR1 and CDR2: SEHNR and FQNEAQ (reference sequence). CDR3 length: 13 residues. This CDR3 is CASSQMGANVLTF. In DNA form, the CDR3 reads TGTGCCAGCAGCCAAATGGGGGCCAACGTCCTGACTTTC. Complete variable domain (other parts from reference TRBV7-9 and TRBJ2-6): DTGVSQNPRHKITKRGQNVTFRCDPISEHNRLYWYRQTLGQGPEFLTYFQNEAQLEKSRLLSDRFSAERPKGSFSTLEIQRTEQGDSAMYLCASSQMGANVLTFGAGSRLTVL.

The CDR3 sequence is CASSLSSGRAGEQFF. The DNA of the CDR3 is TGTGCCAGCAGCTTAAGCAGCGGGAGGGCCGGTGAGCAGTTCTTC. This chain links TRBV7-9 with TRBJ2-1; TRBD2 aligns across 10 bases. The CDR3 totals 15 residues. Losses at the gene ends were 2 bases for V and 9 bases for J; bases not matched to a gene: 7. The germline V gene encodes CDR1 SEHNR and CDR2 FQNEAQ (reference sequence).

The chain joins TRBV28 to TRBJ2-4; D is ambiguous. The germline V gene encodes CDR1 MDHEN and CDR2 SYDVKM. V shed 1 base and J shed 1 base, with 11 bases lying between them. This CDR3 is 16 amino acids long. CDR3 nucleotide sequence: TGTGCCAGCAGTTTATTCGCGCGGCTGGCCAAAAACATTCAGTACTTC. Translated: CASSLFARLAKNIQYF. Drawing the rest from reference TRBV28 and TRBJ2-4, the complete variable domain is DVKVTQSSRYLVKRTGEKVFLECVQDMDHENMFWYRQDPGLGLRLIYFSYDVKMKEKGDIPEGYSVSREKKERFSLILESASTNQTSMYLCASSLFARLAKNIQYFGAGTRLSVL.

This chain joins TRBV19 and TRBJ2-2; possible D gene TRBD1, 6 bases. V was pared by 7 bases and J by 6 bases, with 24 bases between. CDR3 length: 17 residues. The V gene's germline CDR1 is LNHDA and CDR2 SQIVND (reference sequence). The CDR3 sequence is CASNSILGTLIPGELFF. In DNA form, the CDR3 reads TGTGCCAGTAACAGTATACTAGGGACATTAATTCCCGGGGAGCTGTTTTTT.

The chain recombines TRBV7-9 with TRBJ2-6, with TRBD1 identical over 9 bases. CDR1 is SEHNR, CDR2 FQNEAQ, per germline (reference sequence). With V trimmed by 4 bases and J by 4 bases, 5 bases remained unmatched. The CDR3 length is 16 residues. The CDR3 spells CASSSQGAKGANVLTF. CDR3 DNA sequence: TGTGCCAGCAGCTCACAGGGGGCGAAGGGGGCCAACGTCCTGACTTTC.

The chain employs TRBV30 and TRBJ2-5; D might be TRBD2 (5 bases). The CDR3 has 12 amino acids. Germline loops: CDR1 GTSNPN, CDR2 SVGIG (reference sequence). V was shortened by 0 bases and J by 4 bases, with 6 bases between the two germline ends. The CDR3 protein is CAWSVGRETQYF. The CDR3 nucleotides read TGTGCCTGGAGTGTTGGGAGAGAGACCCAGTACTTC.

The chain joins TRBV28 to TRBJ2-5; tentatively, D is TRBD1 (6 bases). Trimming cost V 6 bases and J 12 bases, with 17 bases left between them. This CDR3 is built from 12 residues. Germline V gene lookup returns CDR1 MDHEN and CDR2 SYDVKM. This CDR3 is CASSVDRGQKYF. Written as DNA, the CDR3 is TGTGCCAGCAGCGTCGACCGAGGACAGAAGTACTTC.

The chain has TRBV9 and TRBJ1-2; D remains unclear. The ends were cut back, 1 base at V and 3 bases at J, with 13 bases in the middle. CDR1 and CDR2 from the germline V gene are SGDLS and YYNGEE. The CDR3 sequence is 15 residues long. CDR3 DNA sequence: TGTGCCAGCAGCGTATATCCGGACGTCGACTATGGCTACACCTTC. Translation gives CASSVYPDVDYGYTF.

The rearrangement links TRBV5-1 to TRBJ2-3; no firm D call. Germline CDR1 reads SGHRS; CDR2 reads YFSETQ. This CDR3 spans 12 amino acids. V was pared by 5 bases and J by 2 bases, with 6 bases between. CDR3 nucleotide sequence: TGCGCCAGCAGAGTAAACACAGATACGCAGTATTTT. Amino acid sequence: CASRVNTDTQYF.

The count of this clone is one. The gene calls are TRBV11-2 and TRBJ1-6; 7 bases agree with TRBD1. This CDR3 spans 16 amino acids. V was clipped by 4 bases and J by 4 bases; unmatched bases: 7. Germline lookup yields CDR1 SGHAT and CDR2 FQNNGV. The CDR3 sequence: CASSSSDRRYNSPLHF. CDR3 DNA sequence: TGTGCCAGCAGCTCGTCGGACAGGAGATATAATTCACCCCTCCACTTT.

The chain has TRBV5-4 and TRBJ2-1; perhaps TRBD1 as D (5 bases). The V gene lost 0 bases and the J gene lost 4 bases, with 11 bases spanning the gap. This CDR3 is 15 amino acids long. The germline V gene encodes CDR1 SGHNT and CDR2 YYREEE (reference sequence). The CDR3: CASSLDGAPYNEQFF. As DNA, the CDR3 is TGTGCCAGCAGCTTGGATGGGGCACCTTACAATGAGCAGTTCTTC.

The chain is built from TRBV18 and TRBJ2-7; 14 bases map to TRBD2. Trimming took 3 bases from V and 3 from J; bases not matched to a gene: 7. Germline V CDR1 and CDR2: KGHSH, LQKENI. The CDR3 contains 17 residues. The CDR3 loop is CASSPLGLAGVGYEQYF. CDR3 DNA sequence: TGTGCCAGCTCACCTTTGGGACTAGCGGGAGTAGGCTACGAGCAGTACTTC.